This T cell receptor beta chain was identified in a study of Ad26.COV2.S vaccination and SARS-CoV-2 variants. Findings of the study overall: CD8+ and CD4+ T cells specific for spike reportedly responded with substantial breadth after vaccination. Breadth measured for non-spike TCRs was similar across vaccine and placebo recipients. Vaccine recipients posted higher spike-specific TCR breadth than their placebo counterparts. Analyses that measured TCR breadth and depth may have underestimated total T cell responses.

Repertoires were generated with immunoSEQ multiplex PCR, while TCRdb's copy carries only in-frame clones and drops some. Here the sample spans fewer than 50,000 clones, roughly 80% being singletons. As to this clone: Its antigen is unidentified.

This CDR3 region has 16 residues. The V segment lost 0 bases and the J segment 8 bases; nucleotides outside the gene matches: 11. Looked up from germline, CDR1 is SGHRS and CDR2 is YFSETQ. This sample comprised peripheral blood, obtained after recovery from COVID-19. The chain carries TRBV5-1 and TRBJ2-3; 8 positions agree with TRBD2. This clonotype originated in a human donor who had recovered from COVID-19. CDR3 DNA sequence: TGCGCCAGCAGCTTGGACCCCGGGACTAGGGGCGGTACGCAGTATTTT. Protein sequence: CASSLDPGTRGGTQYF.